The present TCR beta chain was sequenced within a study of T cell responses to AZD1222 COVID-19 vaccine. The CDR3 extends over 19 amino acids. Germline V lookup: CDR1 PRHDT, CDR2 FYEKMQ (reference sequence). Trimming took off 1 base at V and 1 base at J, with 22 bases between the two ends. Measured with immunoSEQ multiplex PCR; TCRdb has only the in-frame clones, and not every one. The sample includes some 130,000 clones, about nine tenths of them seen just once. The TCR sequence derives from an adult in good health. The genes are TRBV13 and TRBJ1-1; no definite D call. Material: peripheral blood, obtained on day 0 of AZD1222 vaccination. The CDR3 DNA reads as TGTGCCAGCAGCTTAGTTTCGAATCGCTGGGTACAGACGAACACTGAAGCTTTCTTT. As protein: CASSLVSNRWVQTNTEAFF.